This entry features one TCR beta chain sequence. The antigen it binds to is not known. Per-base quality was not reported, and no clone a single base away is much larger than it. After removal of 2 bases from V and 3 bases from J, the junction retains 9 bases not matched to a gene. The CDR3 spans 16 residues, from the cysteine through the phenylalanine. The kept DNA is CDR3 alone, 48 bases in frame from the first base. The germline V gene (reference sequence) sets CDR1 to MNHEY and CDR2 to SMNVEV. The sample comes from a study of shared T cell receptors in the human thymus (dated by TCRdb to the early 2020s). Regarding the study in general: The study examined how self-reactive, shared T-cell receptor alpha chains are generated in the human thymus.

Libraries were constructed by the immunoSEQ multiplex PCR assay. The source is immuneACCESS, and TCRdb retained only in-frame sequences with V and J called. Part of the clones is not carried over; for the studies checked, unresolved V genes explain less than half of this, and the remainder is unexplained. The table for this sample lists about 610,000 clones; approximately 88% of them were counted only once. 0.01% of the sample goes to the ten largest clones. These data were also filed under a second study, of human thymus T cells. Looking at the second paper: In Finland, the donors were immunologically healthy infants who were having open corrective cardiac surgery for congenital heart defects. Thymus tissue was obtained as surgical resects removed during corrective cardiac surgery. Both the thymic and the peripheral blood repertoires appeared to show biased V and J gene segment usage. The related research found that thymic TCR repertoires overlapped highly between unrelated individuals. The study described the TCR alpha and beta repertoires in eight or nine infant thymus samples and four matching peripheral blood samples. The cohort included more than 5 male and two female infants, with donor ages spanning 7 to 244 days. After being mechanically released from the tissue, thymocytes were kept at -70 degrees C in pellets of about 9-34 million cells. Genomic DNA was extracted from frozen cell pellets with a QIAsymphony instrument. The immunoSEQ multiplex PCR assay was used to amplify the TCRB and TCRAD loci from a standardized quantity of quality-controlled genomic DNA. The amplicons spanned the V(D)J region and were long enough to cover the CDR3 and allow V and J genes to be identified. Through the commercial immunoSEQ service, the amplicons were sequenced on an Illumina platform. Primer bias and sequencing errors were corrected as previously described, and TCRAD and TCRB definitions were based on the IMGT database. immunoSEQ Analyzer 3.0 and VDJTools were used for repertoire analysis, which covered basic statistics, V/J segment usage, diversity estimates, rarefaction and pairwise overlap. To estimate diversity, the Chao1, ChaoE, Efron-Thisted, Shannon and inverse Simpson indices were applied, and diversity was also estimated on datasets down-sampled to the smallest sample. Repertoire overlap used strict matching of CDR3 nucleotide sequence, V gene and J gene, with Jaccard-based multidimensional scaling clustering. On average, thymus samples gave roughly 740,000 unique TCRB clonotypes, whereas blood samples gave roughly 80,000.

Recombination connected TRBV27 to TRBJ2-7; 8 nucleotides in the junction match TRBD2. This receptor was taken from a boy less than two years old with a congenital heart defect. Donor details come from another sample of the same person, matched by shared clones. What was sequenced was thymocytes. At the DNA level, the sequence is TGTGCCAGCAGTTTACTTCTCGGGGGGGGGATCTACGAGCAGTACTTC. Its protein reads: CASSLLLGGGIYEQYF.